The T cell receptor (beta chain) described here comes from a study of PD-1 blockade in classical Hodgkin lymphoma. Study-wide results and caveats: Differences between repertoires have undefined causes, possibly disease activity or prior therapy. Complete responders matched newly diagnosed patients in baseline diversity.

Following autologous stem cell transplantation, relapse occurred in every patient, and exposure to brentuximab vedotin varied. Libraries were prepared by immunoSEQ multiplex PCR; TCRdb keeps only in-frame clonotypes and omits some of them. The sample lists tens of thousands of clones, around 87% occurring once. A remark on this clone: Antigen unknown.

This specimen was peripheral blood mononuclear cells (PBMCs), taken at baseline. The receptor was derived from a human donor with classical Hodgkin lymphoma.

The CDR3 sequence: CASSSSGVNTEAFF. DNA for the CDR3: TGTGCCAGCAGTAGCTCAGGGGTGAACACTGAAGCTTTCTTT. The gene calls are TRBV6-5 and TRBJ1-1; perhaps TRBD1 as D (6 bases). The CDR3 sequence is 14 residues long. V dropped 5 bases and J dropped 0 bases, with 10 bases sitting between them. CDR1 is MNHEY, CDR2 SVGAGI, per germline.